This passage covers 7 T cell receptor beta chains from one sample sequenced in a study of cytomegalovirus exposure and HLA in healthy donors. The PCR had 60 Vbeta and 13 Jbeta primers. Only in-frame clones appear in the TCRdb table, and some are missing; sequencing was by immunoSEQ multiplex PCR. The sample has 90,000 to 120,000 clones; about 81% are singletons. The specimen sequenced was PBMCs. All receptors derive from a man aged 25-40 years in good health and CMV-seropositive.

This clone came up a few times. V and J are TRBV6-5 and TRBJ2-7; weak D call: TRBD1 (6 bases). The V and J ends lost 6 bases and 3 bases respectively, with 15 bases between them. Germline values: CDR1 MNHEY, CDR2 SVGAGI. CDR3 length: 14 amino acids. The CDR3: CASSVRTENYEQYF. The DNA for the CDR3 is TGTGCCAGCAGCGTCCGGACAGAGAACTACGAGCAGTACTTC.

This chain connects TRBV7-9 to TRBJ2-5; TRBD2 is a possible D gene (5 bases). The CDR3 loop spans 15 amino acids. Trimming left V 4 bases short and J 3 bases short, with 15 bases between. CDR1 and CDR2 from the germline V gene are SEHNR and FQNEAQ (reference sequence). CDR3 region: CASSSTGGWKETQYF. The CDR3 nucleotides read TGTGCCAGCAGCTCCACGGGCGGGTGGAAAGAGACCCAGTACTTC. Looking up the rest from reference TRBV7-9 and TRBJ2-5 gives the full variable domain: DTGVSQNPRHKITKRGQNVTFRCDPISEHNRLYWYRQTLGQGPEFLTYFQNEAQLEKSRLLSDRFSAERPKGSFSTLEIQRTEQGDSAMYLCASSSTGGWKETQYFGPGTRLLVL.

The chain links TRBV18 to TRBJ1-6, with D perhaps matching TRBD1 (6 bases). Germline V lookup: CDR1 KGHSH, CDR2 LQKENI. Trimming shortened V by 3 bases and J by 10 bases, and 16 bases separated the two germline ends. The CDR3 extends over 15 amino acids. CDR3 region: CASSPGVAGESPLHF. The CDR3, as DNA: TGTGCCAGCTCACCGGGAGTGGCAGGGGAATCACCCCTCCACTTT. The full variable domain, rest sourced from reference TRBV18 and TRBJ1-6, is NAGVMQNPRHLVRRRGQEARLRCSPMKGHSHVYWYRQLPEEGLKFMVYLQKENIIDESGMPKERFSAEFPKEGPSILRIQQVVRGDSAAYFCASSPGVAGESPLHFGNGTRLTVT.

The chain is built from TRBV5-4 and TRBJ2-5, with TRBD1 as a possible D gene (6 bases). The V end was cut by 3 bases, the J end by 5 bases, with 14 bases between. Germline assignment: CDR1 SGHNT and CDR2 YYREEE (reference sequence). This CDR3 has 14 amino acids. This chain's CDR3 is CASSSRTRGETQYF. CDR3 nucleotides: TGTGCCAGCAGCTCACGTACAAGGGGGGAGACCCAGTACTTC.

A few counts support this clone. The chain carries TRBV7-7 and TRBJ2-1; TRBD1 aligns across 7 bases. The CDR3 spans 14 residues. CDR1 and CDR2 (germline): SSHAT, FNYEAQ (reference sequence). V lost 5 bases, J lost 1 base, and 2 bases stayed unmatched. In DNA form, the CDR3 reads TGTGCCAGCAGCCCGACAGGGTCCTACAATGAGCAGTTCTTC. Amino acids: CASSPTGSYNEQFF.

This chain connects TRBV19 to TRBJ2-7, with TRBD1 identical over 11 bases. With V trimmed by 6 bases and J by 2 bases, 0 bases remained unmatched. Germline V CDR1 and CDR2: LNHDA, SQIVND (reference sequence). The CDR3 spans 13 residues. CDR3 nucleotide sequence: TGTGCCAGTAGGGGACAGGGGGCCTACGAGCAGTACTTC. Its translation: CASRGQGAYEQYF.

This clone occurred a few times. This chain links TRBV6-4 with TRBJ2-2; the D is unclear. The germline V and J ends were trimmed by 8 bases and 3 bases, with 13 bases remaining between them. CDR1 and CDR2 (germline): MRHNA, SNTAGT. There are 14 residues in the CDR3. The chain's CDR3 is CASGQQPDTGELFF. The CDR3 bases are TGTGCCAGCGGGCAACAGCCGGACACCGGGGAGCTGTTTTTT.